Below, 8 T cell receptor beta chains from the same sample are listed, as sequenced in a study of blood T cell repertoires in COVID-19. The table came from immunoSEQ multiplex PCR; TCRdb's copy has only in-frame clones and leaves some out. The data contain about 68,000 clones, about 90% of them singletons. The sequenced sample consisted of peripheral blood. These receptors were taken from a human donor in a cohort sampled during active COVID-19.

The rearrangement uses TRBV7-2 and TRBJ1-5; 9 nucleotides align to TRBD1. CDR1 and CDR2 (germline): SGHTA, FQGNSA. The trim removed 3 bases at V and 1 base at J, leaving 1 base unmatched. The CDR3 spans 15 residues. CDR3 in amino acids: CASSLDRGSNQPQHF. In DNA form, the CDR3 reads TGTGCCAGCAGCTTGGACAGGGGAAGCAATCAGCCCCAGCATTTT.

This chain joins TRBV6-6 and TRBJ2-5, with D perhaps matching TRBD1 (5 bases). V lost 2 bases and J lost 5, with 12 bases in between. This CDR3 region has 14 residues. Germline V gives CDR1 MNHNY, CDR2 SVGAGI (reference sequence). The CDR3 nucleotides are TGTGCCAGCAGTTACATTCAGGGTTTGGAGACCCAGTACTTC. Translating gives CASSYIQGLETQYF.

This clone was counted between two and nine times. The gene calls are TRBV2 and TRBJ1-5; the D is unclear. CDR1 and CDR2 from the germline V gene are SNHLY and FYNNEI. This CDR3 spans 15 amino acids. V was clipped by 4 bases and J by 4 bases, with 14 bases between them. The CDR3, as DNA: TGTGCCAGCAGTGTAGGCCGTAGCTCAAATCAGCCCCAGCATTTT. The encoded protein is CASSVGRSSNQPQHF.

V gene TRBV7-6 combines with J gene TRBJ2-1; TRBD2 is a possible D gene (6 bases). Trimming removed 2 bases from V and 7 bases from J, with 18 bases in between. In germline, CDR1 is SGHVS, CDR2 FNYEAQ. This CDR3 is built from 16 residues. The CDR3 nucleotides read TGTGCCAGCAGCTTATGGGGTGGGATTGGGAGGAATGAGCAGTTCTTC. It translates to CASSLWGGIGRNEQFF.

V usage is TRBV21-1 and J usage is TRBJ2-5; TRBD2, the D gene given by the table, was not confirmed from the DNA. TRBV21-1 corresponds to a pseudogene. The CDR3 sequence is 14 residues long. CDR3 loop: CAVPISGTPQTQYF. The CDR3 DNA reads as TGTGCCGTGCCGATCTCCGGGACTCCACAGACCCAGTACTTC.

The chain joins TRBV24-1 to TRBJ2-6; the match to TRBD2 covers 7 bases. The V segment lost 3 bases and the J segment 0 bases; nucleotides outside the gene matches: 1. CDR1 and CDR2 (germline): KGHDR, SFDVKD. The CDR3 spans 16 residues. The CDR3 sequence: CATSDPGGSGANVLTF. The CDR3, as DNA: TGTGCCACCAGTGATCCGGGAGGCTCTGGGGCCAACGTCCTGACTTTC.

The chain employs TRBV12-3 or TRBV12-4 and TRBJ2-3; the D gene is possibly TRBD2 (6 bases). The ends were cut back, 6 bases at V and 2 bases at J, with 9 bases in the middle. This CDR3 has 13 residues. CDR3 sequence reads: CASRKLATDTQYF. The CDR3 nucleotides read TGTGCCAGCAGAAAACTAGCCACAGATACGCAGTATTTT.

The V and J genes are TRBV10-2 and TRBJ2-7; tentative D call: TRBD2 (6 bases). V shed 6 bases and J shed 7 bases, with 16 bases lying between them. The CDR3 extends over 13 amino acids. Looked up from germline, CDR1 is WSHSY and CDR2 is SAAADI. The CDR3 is CASRRGAGSEQYF. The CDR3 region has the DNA TGCGCCAGCAGGCGCGGGGCGGGGAGTGAGCAGTACTTC.